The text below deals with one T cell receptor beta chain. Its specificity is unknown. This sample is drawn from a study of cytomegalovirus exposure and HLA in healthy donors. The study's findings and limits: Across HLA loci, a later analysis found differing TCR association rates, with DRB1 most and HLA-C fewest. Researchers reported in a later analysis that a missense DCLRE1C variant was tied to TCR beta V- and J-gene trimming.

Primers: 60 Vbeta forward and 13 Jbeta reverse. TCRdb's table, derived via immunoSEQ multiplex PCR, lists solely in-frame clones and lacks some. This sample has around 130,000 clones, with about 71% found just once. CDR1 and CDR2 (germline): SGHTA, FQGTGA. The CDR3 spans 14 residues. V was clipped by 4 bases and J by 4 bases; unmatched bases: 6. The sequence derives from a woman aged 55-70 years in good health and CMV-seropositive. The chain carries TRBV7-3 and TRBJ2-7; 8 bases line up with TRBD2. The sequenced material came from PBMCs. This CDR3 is CASSSTSGLYEQYF. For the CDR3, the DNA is TGTGCCAGCAGCTCCACTAGCGGACTGTACGAGCAGTACTTC.